This T cell receptor (beta chain) was obtained from a study of blood T cells in healthy people across ages. A sample-barcoded 5' primer and a J-beta primer mix were used in a second PCR of about 6 to 11 cycles. Each CDR3 protein is one row after TCRdb ran MiXCR on the 5' RACE reads. This table has around 1,100,000 distinct CDR3 sequences, roughly two fifths appearing once. This clonotype was seen a few times. V gave up 3 bases and J gave up 0 bases, with 17 bases separating them. In germline, CDR1 is SGHRS, CDR2 YFSETQ. This CDR3 has 17 amino acids. V and J are TRBV5-1 and TRBJ2-3, with D perhaps assigned TRBD1 or TRBD2 (5 bases each). This TCR derives from a man between 18 and 29 years old in good health. The sample comprised blood. In DNA, the CDR3 is TGCGCCAGCAGCTGGCCAGTCTGGGGGTCGAGCACAGATACGCAGTATTTT. This translates into CASSWPVWGSSTDTQYF.